This T cell receptor beta chain originates from a study of graft-versus-host responses after intestinal transplantation. The ends lost 4 bases at V and 2 bases at J; junction bases unmatched: 3. Germline assignment: CDR1 SNHLY and CDR2 FYNNEI. The CDR3 is 14 amino acids. Produced via immunoSEQ multiplex PCR; TCRdb's table is partial and in-frame only. The sample carries about 97,000 clones, approximately 90% recorded once. The receptor comes from a human patient who received an intestinal transplant, so some T cells may come from the graft donor. Specimen: PBMCs, collected around 68 weeks after intestinal transplant. The chain combines TRBV2 with TRBJ2-3, with TRBD2 identical over 7 bases. The CDR3 sequence is CASSVGGDTDTQYF. The CDR3 DNA sequence: TGTGCCAGCAGTGTGGGAGGGGACACAGATACGCAGTATTTT.